Here is one TCR beta chain with its context. Its antigen is unknown. Sequencing used immunoSEQ multiplex PCR; TCRdb keeps in-frame clones, though not all of them. Counted here are about 200,000 clones, roughly 94% occurring once; the ten biggest clones make up over 1.5%. The sample is drawn from a study of T cell responses to AZD1222 COVID-19 vaccine. Regarding the study as a whole: Unmutated variant regions reportedly attract nearly half of all spike-specific TCRs. Donors skewed white British and female; clonal diversity was possibly underestimated. The study found Spike-specific TCR breadth and depth rose after two AZD1222 doses. Only 5 or 6 AZD1222 recipients were seropositive at baseline.

This sample comprised peripheral blood, obtained 28 days after the second dose of the MenACWY control vaccine. This clonotype was obtained from an adult who received the MenACWY meningococcal vaccine as a control.

The DNA for the CDR3 is TGTGCCATCGGCCACACCAGAGGGGGGGTCTATGGCTACACCTTC. It codes for CAIGHTRGGVYGYTF. This rearrangement joins TRBV13 to TRBJ1-2, with a possible D match to TRBD1 (6 bases). Germline CDR1 is PRHDT and CDR2 is FYEKMQ (reference sequence). The CDR3 sequence is 15 residues long. Trimming took 10 bases from V and 4 from J, leaving 22 bases between them.